The rows below give T cell receptor beta chains drawn from one sample of a study of T cell clones after liver transplantation. The repertoire was sequenced with immunoSEQ multiplex PCR; TCRdb's copy has only in-frame clones and lacks some. The sample consists of around 78,000 clones, around four fifths of them appearing once. The sample was CD4+ T cells from blood, taken at the 22-month timepoint. The source of these receptors is a human patient who received a liver transplant. The graft donor may have contributed some T cells. Both conserved end residues are part of each CDR3. The D gene is left open where the match is weak. Not every row has a clone size; where given, it reads once, few, many or a size class.

J gene	clone size	D gene	CDR3 length	V gene	CDR3 DNA	CDR3 protein
TRBJ2-5	.	.	16	TRBV7-2	TGTGCCAGCAGCCCCCCCCGGCTAGCCCTCCAAGAGACCCAGTACTTC	CASSPPRLALQETQYF
TRBJ1-1	.	.	15	TRBV11-2	TGTGCCAGCACCCCTCAGAGGGGGATGAACACTGAAGCTTTCTTT	CASTPQRGMNTEAFF
TRBJ2-1	.	.	13	TRBV9	TGTGCCAGCAGCGTACGTGAGGGGGATGAGCAGTTCTTC	CASSVREGDEQFF
TRBJ2-7	.	.	16	TRBV4-1	TGCGCCAGCAGCCAAGATTGGCCGGACCACTCCTACGAGCAGTACTTC	CASSQDWPDHSYEQYF
TRBJ2-5	.	.	17	TRBV19	TGTGCCAGTAGTACCCCGGGAGACTCCCGGATACAAGAGACCCAGTACTTC	CASSTPGDSRIQETQYF
TRBJ1-5	.	TRBD1	14	TRBV6-5	TGTGCCAGCTCGGGGACAGGGGGCAATCAGCCCCAGCATTTT	CASSGTGGNQPQHF
TRBJ2-2	.	.	15	TRBV4-1	TGCGCCAGCAGCCAAGACTTGGGAACAGGCCCCGGGCTGTTTTTT	CASSQDLGTGPGLFF
TRBJ2-5	.	TRBD1	15	TRBV19	TGTGCCAGTAATTCCGGACAGGCTGTTGGCGAGACCCAGTACTTC	CASNSGQAVGETQYF
TRBJ2-1	.	.	17	TRBV28	TGTGCCAGCAGTACCCGAGCCCGCCTAGCCTCCTACAATGAGCAGTTCTTC	CASSTRARLASYNEQFF
TRBJ2-5	.	.	13	TRBV7-2	TGTGCCAGCAGCTATTCCTGGAAAGAGACCCAGTACTTC	CASSYSWKETQYF
TRBJ2-3	.	TRBD2	15	TRBV7-3	TGTGCCAGCAGCTCCGGTCGGGAGGGCCCAGATACGCAGTATTTT	CASSSGREGPDTQYF
TRBJ1-5	.	.	14	TRBV7-2	TGTGCCAGCAGCCCGCCGGGAGGCCATCAGCCCCAGCATTTT	CASSPPGGHQPQHF
TRBJ2-2	.	.	14	TRBV27	TGTGCCAGCAGTTCCTCGAGATCCCCCGGGGAGCTGTTTTTT	CASSSSRSPGELFF
TRBJ1-1	.	TRBD1	14	TRBV7-2	TGTGCCAGCAGTTCCGGGACAGGGGCTGCTGAAGCTTTCTTT	CASSSGTGAAEAFF
TRBJ2-1	.	TRBD2	15	TRBV10-3	TGTGCCATCACCGCTCTAGCGGATGGCAACAATGAGCAGTTCTTC	CAITALADGNNEQFF
TRBJ2-7	.	TRBD1	13	TRBV28	TGTGCCAGCACCATAGGGGGACAGTACGAGCAGTACTTC	CASTIGGQYEQYF
TRBJ2-7	.	.	12	TRBV7-9	TGTGCCAGCAGCCGCGGGGTCTACGAGCAGTACTTC	CASSRGVYEQYF
TRBJ2-7	.	.	14	TRBV5-1	TGCGCCAGCAGCTTAGGCTTAAACTCCTACGAGCAGTACTTC	CASSLGLNSYEQYF
TRBJ2-3	.	TRBD2	15	TRBV4-1	TGCGCCAGCAGCCAAGAGACTAGCGGCACAGATACGCAGTATTTT	CASSQETSGTDTQYF
TRBJ1-4	few	.	15	TRBV9	TGTGCCAGCAGCCCAGGCCAGGGCGACTTTGAAAAACTGTTTTTT	CASSPGQGDFEKLFF
TRBJ2-3	.	.	16	TRBV5-6	TGTGCCAGCACCCTCAGTCAGGGGGAGGGCACAGATACGCAGTATTTT	CASTLSQGEGTDTQYF
TRBJ2-7	.	TRBD2	17	TRBV11-2	TGTGCCAGCAGCAAAGGGACTAGCGGGAGGGCCATCCACGAGCAGTACTTC	CASSKGTSGRAIHEQYF